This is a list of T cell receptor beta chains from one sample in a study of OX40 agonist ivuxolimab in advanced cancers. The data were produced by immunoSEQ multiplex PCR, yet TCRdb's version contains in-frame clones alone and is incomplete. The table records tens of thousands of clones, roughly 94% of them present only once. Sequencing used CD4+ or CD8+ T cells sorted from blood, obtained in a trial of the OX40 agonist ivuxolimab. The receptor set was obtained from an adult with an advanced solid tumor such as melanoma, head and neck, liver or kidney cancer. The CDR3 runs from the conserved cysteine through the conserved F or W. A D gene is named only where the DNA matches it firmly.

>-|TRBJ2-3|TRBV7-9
CASIIIAGGPPDTQYF
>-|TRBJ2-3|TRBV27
CASSTGTVNTDTQYF
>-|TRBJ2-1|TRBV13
CASSPRDLSFYNEQFF
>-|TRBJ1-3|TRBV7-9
CASSSTSGGRGNTIYF
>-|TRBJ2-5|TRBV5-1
CASSLVPAETQYF
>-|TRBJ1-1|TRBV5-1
CASSHGTRDGTEAFF
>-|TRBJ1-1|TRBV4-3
CASSQDIQGWVRTEAFF
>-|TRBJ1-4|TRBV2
CASSVGGATNEKLFF
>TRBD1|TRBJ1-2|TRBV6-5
CASSFHKDRGHGYTF
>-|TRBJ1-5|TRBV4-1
CASSQVGRTNQPQHF
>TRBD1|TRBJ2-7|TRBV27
CASSYLRGTGTYEQYF
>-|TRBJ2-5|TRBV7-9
CASSLVSGFQETQYF
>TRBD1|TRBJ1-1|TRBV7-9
CASTLTGGMNTEAFF
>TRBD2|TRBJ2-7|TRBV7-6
CASSSLAELSYEQYF